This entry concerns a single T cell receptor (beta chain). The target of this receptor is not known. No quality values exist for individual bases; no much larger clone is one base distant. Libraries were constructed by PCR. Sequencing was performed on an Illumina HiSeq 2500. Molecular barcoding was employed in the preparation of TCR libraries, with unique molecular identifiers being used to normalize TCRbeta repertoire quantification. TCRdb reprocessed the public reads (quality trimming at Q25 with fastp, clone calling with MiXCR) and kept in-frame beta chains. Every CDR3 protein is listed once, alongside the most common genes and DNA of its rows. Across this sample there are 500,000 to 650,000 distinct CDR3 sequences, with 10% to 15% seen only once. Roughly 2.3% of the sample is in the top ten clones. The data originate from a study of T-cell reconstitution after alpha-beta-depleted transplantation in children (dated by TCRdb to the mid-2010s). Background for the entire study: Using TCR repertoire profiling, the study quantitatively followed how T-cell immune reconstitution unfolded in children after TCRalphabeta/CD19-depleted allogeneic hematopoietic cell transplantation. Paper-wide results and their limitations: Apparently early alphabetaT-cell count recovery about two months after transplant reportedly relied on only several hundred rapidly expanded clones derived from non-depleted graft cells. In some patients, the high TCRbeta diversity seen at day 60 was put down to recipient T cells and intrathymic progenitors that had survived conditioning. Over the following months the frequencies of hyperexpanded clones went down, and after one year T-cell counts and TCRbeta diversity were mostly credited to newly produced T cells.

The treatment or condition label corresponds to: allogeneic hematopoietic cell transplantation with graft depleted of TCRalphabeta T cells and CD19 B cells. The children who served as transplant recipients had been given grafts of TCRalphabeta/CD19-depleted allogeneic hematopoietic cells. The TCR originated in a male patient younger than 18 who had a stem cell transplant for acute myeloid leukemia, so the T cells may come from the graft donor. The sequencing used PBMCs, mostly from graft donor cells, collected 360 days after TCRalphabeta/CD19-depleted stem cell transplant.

The DNA reads TGCAGTGCTAGGGGGTTAGTTGTTGGAGATACGCAGTATTTT. Translated, it reads CSARGLVVGDTQYF. This sequence uses TRBV20-1 and TRBJ2-3; the D segment cannot be called with confidence. The CDR3 has 14 amino acids, counting the end cysteine and phenylalanine. Solely the CDR3 DNA is kept, with 42 bases framed from the first base. V lost 3 bases and J lost 5 bases; the stretch between them is 15 bases long. Sequences DFQATT (CDR1) and SNEGSKA (CDR2) are obtained from the germline V gene (reference sequence).